This paragraph reports one T cell receptor (beta chain). This entry comes from a study of blood T cell repertoires in COVID-19. On the study more broadly: COVID-19 samples collected from the United States, Italy and Spain covered acute and convalescent phases.

In the original processing: Amplification of reference gene primers was used by the study to estimate nucleated cell counts. This table comes from immunoSEQ multiplex PCR, and its TCRdb copy is limited to in-frame clones, with some not included. V, J and clone size derive from that table, while D and trimming were established from the DNA sequence. The table has roughly 160,000 clones, roughly 84% seen once. Recruits, aged 18 to 89 years, lived in 20 to 30 US areas. Donors in Cohort 3 who had recovered were those with two negative PCRs, healthcare professional clearance, or resolution of their symptoms. CDR1 and CDR2 from the germline V gene are KGHSH and LQKENI. The CDR3 totals 15 residues. V shed 1 base and J 6 bases; nucleotides not matched to a gene: 3.

Sequences were obtained from PBMCs or T cells enriched from blood (not recorded which). This TCR derives from a woman between 45 and 60 years old who had recovered from COVID-19. The chain is built from TRBV18 and TRBJ1-1, with 12 nucleotides matching TRBD1. The DNA for the CDR3 is TGTGCCAGCTCACCACGGGGGACAGGGGGCTCTGAAGCTTTCTTT. Protein product: CASSPRGTGGSEAFF.